One sample yielded the 17 T cell receptor beta chains listed below, sequenced in a study of early T cells in non-severe SARS-CoV-2 infection (dated by TCRdb to the early 2020s). Library preparation used 5' RACE. Sequencing took place on a NextSeq 500. TCRdb reworked the public reads: Q25 trimming with fastp, MiXCR clone assembly, productive beta chains retained. Each entry merges the rows of one CDR3 protein and shows their most common DNA and genes. This sample comprises 90,000 or so distinct CDR3 sequences, 14% to 15% of them detected only once. The ten largest account for about 5.5% of the sample. The sample consisted of whole blood. The receptors were sampled from an adult who was a healthcare worker with PCR-confirmed SARS-CoV-2 infection or an uninfected control (not recorded which).

This chain uses TRBV29-1 with TRBJ2-2; the D is unclear. The CDR3 consists of 13 residues. Per the germline V gene, CDR1 is SQVTM and CDR2 is ANQGSEA. Trimming took off 5 bases at V and 1 base at J, with 8 bases between the two ends. The CDR3 sequence is CSVRDGNTGELFF. CDR3 nucleotide sequence: TGCAGCGTTCGAGACGGGAACACCGGGGAGCTGTTTTTT.

This clonotype was detected once. CDR3: CASRTSNAYEQYF. CDR3 DNA: TGTGCCAGCAGGACTAGCAATGCCTACGAGCAGTACTTC. The rearrangement links TRBV6-5 to TRBJ2-7; TRBD2 matches at 7 bases. The V and J ends lost 6 bases and 2 bases, in that order; junction bases with no gene match: 4. The CDR3 is 13 residues long. Germline CDR1 MNHEY, CDR2 SVGAGI.

V gene TRBV11-2 combines with J gene TRBJ1-1; no reliable D call. Germline V gene lookup returns CDR1 SGHAT and CDR2 FQNNGV. This CDR3 has 14 amino acids. V lost 3 bases and J 4 bases, leaving 12 bases between the germline ends. The CDR3 is CASSLGREGTEAFF. As DNA, the CDR3 is TGTGCCAGCAGCTTGGGAAGGGAGGGCACTGAAGCTTTCTTT.

The rearrangement links TRBV29-1 to TRBJ2-4; 7 bases fit TRBD2. This CDR3 spans 15 amino acids. The germline V gene has CDR1 SQVTM and CDR2 ANQGSEA. The trim removed 2 bases at V and 0 bases at J, leaving 4 bases unmatched. CDR3 coding DNA: TGCAGCGTTGAATTGGCGGGAGTAGCCAAAAACATTCAGTACTTC. Translated, it gives CSVELAGVAKNIQYF. The whole variable domain, remainder taken from reference TRBV29-1 and TRBJ2-4, is SAVISQKPSRDICQRGTSLTIQCQVDSQVTMMFWYRQQPGQSLTLIATANQGSEATYESGFVIDKFPISRPNLTFSTLTVSNMSPEDSSIYLCSVELAGVAKNIQYFGAGTRLSVL.

This clonotype came up a few times. This chain joins TRBV5-4 and TRBJ2-1; 7 nucleotides agree with TRBD2. The CDR3 runs 16 residues. Germline assignment: CDR1 SGHNT and CDR2 YYREEE (reference sequence). V shed 0 bases, J shed 0 bases, and the junction held 3 bases outside the gene matches. CDR3 sequence (DNA): TGTGCCAGCAGCTTGGATCTAGCGGACTCCTACAATGAGCAGTTCTTC. The encoded protein is CASSLDLADSYNEQFF.

V and J are TRBV10-3 and TRBJ2-4; D is ambiguous. V was cut by 0 bases and J by 0 bases, with 12 bases left in between. The germline gives CDR1 ENHRY, CDR2 SYGVKD. This CDR3 is 17 amino acids long. CDR3 loop: CAISESPVRLAKNIQYF. The CDR3 bases are TGTGCCATCAGTGAGTCGCCGGTTCGACTAGCCAAAAACATTCAGTACTTC.

This clonotype was observed a few times. The chain uses TRBV12-3 or TRBV12-4 and TRBJ2-5; 10 nucleotides line up with TRBD2. The V and J ends lost 6 bases and 5 bases, in that order; junction bases with no gene match: 3. The CDR3 loop spans 13 amino acids. The CDR3 DNA reads as TGTGCCAGCAGGCTAGCGGGAGAGGAGACCCAGTACTTC. This translates into CASRLAGEETQYF.

The V and J genes are TRBV12-3 or TRBV12-4 and TRBJ1-3, with D unresolved. The CDR3 has 13 residues. Trimming removed 6 bases at V and 0 bases at J, with 6 bases between. The CDR3 reads CASSWGSGNTIYF. CDR3 coding DNA: TGTGCCAGCAGCTGGGGCTCTGGAAACACCATATATTTT.

This clonotype was recorded a few times. The V and J genes are TRBV27 and TRBJ2-7, with D possibly being TRBD2 (5 bases). Germline lookup yields CDR1 MNHEY and CDR2 SMNVEV (reference sequence). Trimming pared 5 bases from V and 3 bases from J, leaving 29 bases between. This CDR3 has 19 amino acids. The CDR3 is CASSPNRAGGQRDVYEQYF. For the CDR3, the DNA is TGTGCCAGCAGTCCGAACCGCGCTGGCGGGCAGCGAGACGTCTACGAGCAGTACTTC.

The gene calls are TRBV29-1 and TRBJ2-3; D may be TRBD2 (5 bases). The CDR3 is 14 amino acids. The V and J ends lost 4 bases and 6 bases respectively, with 17 bases between them. From germline, CDR1 is SQVTM and CDR2 ANQGSEA. The CDR3 region is CSVAWGRGSDTQYF. In DNA, the CDR3 is TGCAGCGTTGCTTGGGGTCGGGGATCGGATACGCAGTATTTT.

The chain carries TRBV29-1 and TRBJ2-7; TRBD2 aligns across 12 bases. Trimming removed 0 bases from V and 0 bases from J; junction bases left unmatched: 3. The germline V gene has CDR1 SQVTM and CDR2 ANQGSEA. The CDR3 is made up of 16 amino acids. CDR3 DNA sequence: TGCAGCGTTGAAGATCGACTAGCGGGAGCCTCCTACGAGCAGTACTTC. Protein product: CSVEDRLAGASYEQYF.

This clonotype turned up a few times. The genes are TRBV5-1 and TRBJ2-2, with unresolved D. The CDR3 is 15 amino acids. CDR1 and CDR2 (germline): SGHRS, YFSETQ. V lost 0 bases and J lost 5, with 11 bases in between. The CDR3 reads CASSLAASWTGELFF. The CDR3 DNA is TGCGCCAGCAGCTTGGCAGCGAGTTGGACCGGGGAGCTGTTTTTT.

The rearrangement links TRBV20-1 to TRBJ1-5; 8 bases line up with TRBD1. The J segment lost 3 bases and the V segment lost 6 bases, leaving 16 bases of the junction unmatched. CDR1 is DFQATT and CDR2 is SNEGSKA in the germline V gene (reference sequence). This CDR3 has 17 amino acids. The CDR3 region is CSARALTGAPNNQPQHF. The CDR3 nucleotides are TGCAGTGCCCGAGCCCTGACAGGGGCCCCCAACAATCAGCCCCAGCATTTT.

This clonotype was seen at least ten times. The rearrangement uses TRBV27 and TRBJ2-5; D not resolved. Trimming took off 5 bases at V and 3 bases at J, with 4 bases between the two ends. Per the germline V gene, CDR1 is MNHEY and CDR2 is SMNVEV (reference sequence). The CDR3 is 11 residues long. The CDR3 loop is CASSSKETQYF. The CDR3 region has the DNA TGTGCCAGCAGTAGCAAAGAGACCCAGTACTTC.

This clonotype was observed at least ten times. The V and J genes are TRBV7-9 and TRBJ2-1, with 7 bases identical to TRBD1. J lost 0 bases, V lost 6 bases, and 2 bases had no gene match. Germline V gene lookup returns CDR1 SEHNR and CDR2 FQNEAQ (reference sequence). The CDR3 extends over 14 amino acids. CDR3 bases: TGTGCCAGCAGTAGGGACAGCTCCTACAATGAGCAGTTCTTC. The encoded protein is CASSRDSSYNEQFF. The variable domain in full, with the rest retrieved from reference TRBV7-9 and TRBJ2-1, is DTGVSQNPRHKITKRGQNVTFRCDPISEHNRLYWYRQTLGQGPEFLTYFQNEAQLEKSRLLSDRFSAERPKGSFSTLEIQRTEQGDSAMYLCASSRDSSYNEQFFGPGTRLTVL.

This clonotype has just a few counts. The CDR3 does not close with the conserved phenylalanine or tryptophan, likely indicating a read error. V and J are TRBV12-3 or TRBV12-4 and TRBJ1-1; D is uncertain. With 7 bases removed from V and 2 bases from J, the gap between germline ends came to 14 bases. The CDR3 sequence is 14 residues long. CDR3 amino acids: CASISRNRNTEAFL. The CDR3 DNA sequence: TGTGCCAGCATATCAAGGAATAGAAACACTGAAGCTTTCTTG.

There are a few counts of this clonotype. This chain uses TRBV7-2 with TRBJ2-7; TRBD2 might be the D (6 bases). Trimming left V 5 bases short and J 3 bases short, with 17 bases between. Germline V gives CDR1 SGHTA, CDR2 FQGNSA. CDR3 size: 15 residues. CDR3 in amino acids: CASSGGTPSLYEQYF. In nucleotides, the CDR3 is TGTGCCAGCAGCGGAGGGACCCCAAGCCTCTACGAGCAGTACTTC.